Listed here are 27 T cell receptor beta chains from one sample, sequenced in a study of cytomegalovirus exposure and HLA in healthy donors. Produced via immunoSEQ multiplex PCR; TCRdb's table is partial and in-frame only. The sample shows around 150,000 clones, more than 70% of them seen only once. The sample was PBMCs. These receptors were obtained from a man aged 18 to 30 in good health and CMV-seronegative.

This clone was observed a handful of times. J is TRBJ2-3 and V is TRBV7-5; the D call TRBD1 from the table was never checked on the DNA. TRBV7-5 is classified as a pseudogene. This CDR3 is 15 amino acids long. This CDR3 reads CVRSTTGVSTDTQYF. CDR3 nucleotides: TGTGTCAGAAGCACCACAGGGGTTAGCACAGATACGCAGTATTTT.

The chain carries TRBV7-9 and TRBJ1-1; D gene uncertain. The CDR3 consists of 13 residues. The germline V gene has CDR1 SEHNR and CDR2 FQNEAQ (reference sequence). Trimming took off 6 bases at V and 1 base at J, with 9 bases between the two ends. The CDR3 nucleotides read TGTGCCAGCAGTCCTCAGGCGAACACTGAAGCTTTCTTT. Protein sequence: CASSPQANTEAFF.

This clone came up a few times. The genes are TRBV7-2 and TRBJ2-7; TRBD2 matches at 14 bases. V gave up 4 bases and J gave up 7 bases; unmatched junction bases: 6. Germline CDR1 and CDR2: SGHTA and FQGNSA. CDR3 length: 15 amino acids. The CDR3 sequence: CASSSGLAGGWEQYF. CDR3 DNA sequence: TGTGCCAGCAGCTCAGGACTAGCGGGAGGTTGGGAGCAGTACTTC.

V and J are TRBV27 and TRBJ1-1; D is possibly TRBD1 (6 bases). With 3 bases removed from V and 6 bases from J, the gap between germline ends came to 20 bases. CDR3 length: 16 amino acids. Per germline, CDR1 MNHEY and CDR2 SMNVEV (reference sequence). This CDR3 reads CASSFEGTKGSPEAFF. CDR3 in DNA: TGTGCCAGCAGTTTCGAAGGGACAAAAGGAAGCCCTGAAGCTTTCTTT.

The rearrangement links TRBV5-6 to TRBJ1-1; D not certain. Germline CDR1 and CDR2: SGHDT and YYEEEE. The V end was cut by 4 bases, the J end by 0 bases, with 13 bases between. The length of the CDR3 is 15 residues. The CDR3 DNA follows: TGTGCCAGCAGCGCTTTAGCGGAGTTGAACACTGAAGCTTTCTTT. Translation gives CASSALAELNTEAFF.

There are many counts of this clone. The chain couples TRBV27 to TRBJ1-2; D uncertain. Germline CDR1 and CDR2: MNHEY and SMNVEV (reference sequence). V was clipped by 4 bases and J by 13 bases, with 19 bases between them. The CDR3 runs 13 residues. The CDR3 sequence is CASSSPFGVLITF. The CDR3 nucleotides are TGTGCCAGCAGTTCCCCGTTCGGGGTTTTGATCACCTTC.

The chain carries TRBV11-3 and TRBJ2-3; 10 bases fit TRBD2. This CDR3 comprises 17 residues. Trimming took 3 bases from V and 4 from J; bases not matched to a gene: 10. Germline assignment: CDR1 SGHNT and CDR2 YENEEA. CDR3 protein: CASSFGAGLADADTQYF. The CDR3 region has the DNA TGTGCCAGCAGCTTCGGTGCTGGACTAGCGGATGCAGATACGCAGTATTTT.

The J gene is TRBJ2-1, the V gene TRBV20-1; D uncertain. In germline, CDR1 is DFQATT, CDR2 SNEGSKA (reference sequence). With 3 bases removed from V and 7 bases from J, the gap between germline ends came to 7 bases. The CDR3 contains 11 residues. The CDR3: CSARSPNEQFF. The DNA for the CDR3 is TGCAGTGCTAGGAGTCCAAATGAGCAGTTCTTC.

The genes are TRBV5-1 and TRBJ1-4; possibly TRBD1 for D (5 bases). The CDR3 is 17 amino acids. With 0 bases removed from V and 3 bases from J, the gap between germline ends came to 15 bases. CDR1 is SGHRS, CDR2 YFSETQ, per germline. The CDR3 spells CASSLASGGVANEKLFF. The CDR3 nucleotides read TGCGCCAGCAGCTTGGCCTCGGGGGGAGTTGCTAATGAAAAACTGTTTTTT.

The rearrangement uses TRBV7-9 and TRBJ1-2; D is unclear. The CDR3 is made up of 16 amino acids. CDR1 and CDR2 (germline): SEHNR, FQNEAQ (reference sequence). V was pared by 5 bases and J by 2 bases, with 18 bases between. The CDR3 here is CASSLIGERSNYGYTF. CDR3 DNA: TGTGCCAGCAGCCTGATCGGGGAGAGGTCCAACTATGGCTACACCTTC.

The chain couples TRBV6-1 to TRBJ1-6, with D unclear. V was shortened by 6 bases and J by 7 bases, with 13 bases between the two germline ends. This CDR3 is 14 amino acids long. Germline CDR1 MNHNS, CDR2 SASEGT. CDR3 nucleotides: TGTGCCAGCAGACGAGGGCAGCCCAATTCACCCCTCCACTTT. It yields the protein CASRRGQPNSPLHF.

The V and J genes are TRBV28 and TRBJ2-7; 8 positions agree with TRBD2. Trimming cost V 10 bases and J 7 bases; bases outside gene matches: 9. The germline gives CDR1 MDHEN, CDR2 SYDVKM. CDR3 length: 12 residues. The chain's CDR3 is CATVSGSGEQYF. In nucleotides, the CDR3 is TGTGCCACCGTCAGCGGGAGTGGGGAGCAGTACTTC. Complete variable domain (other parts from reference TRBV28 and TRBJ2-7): DVKVTQSSRYLVKRTGEKVFLECVQDMDHENMFWYRQDPGLGLRLIYFSYDVKMKEKGDIPEGYSVSREKKERFSLILESASTNQTSMYLCATVSGSGEQYFGPGTRLTVT.

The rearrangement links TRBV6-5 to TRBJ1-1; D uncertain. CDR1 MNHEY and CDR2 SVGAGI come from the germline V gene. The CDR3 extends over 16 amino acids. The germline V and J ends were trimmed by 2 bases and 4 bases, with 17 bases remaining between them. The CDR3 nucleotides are TGTGCCAGCAGTTACACGGAGGGAGGGATAGGCACTGAAGCTTTCTTT. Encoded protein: CASSYTEGGIGTEAFF.

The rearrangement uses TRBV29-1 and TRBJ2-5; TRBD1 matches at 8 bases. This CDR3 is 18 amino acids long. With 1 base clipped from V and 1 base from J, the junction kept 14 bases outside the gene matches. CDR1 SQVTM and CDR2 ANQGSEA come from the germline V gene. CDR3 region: CSVEAWVATGESQETQYF. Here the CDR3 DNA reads TGCAGCGTTGAAGCGTGGGTGGCGACAGGGGAAAGCCAAGAGACCCAGTACTTC.

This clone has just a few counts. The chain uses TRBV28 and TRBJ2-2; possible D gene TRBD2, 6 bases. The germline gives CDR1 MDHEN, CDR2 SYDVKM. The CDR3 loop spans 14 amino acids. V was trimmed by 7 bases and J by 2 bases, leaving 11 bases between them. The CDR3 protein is CASIPGGNTGELFF. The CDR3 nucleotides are TGTGCCAGCATCCCCGGGGGAAACACCGGGGAGCTGTTTTTT.

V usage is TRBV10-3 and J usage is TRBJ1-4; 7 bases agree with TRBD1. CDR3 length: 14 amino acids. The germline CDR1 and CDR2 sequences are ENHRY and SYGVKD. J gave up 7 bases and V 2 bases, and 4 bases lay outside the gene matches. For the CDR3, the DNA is TGTGCCATCAGTGAGGGACAGGACGGTGAAAAACTGTTTTTT. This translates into CAISEGQDGEKLFF.

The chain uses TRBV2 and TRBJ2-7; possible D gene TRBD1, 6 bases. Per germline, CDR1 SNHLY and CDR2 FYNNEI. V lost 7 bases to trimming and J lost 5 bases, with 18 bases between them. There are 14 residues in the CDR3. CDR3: CASILGQGLDEQYF. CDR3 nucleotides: TGTGCCAGCATTCTCGGGCAGGGGCTCGACGAGCAGTACTTC.

For the CDR3, the DNA is TGTGCCAGCTCACCATTGGAGGACACTGAAGCTTTCTTT. Protein: CASSPLEDTEAFF. V gene TRBV18 combines with J gene TRBJ1-1; D gene unclear. From germline, CDR1 is KGHSH and CDR2 LQKENI. V was clipped by 2 bases and J by 3 bases, with 7 bases between them. This CDR3 contains 13 residues.

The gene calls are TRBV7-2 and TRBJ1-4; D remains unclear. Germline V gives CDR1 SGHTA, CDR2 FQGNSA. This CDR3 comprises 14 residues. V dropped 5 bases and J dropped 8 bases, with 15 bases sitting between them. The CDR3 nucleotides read TGTGCCAGCAGCCCAGACCCGGGGTCGGAAAAACTGTTTTTT. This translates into CASSPDPGSEKLFF.

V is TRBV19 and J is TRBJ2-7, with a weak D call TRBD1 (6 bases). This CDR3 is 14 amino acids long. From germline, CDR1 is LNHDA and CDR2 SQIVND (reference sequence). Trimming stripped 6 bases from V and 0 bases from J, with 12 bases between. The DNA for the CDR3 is TGTGCCAGTAGGTCAGACAGGTCCTCCTACGAGCAGTACTTC. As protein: CASRSDRSSYEQYF.

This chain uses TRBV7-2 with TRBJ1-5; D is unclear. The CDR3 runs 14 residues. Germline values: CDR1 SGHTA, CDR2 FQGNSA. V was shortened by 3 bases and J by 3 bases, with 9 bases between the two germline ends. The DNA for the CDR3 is TGTGCCAGCAGCTTCGGGTCCCCCAATCAGCCCCAGCATTTT. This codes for CASSFGSPNQPQHF.

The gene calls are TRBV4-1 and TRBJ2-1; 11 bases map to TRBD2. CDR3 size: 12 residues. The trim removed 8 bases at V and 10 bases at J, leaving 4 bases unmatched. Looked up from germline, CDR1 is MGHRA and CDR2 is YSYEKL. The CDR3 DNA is TGCGCCAGCGGGGGACTAGCGGAAGAGCAGTTCTTC. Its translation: CASGGLAEEQFF.

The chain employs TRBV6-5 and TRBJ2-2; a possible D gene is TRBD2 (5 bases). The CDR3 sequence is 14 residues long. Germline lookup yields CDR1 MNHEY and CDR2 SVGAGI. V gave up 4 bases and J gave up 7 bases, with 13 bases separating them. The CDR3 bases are TGTGCCAGCAGTTCGAGGGTTCTTGGCGGGGAGCTGTTTTTT. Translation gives CASSSRVLGGELFF.

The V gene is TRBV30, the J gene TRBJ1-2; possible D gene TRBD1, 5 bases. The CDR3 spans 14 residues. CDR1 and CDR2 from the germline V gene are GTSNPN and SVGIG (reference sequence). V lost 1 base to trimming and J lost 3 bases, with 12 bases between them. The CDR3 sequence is CAWSANSGYYGYTF. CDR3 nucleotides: TGTGCCTGGAGTGCCAACTCAGGGTACTATGGCTACACCTTC.

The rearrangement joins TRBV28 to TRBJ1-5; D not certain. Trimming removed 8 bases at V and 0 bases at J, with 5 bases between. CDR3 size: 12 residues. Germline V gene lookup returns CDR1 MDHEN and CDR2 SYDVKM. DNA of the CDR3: TGTGCCAGCTCCTATAGCAATCAGCCCCAGCATTTT. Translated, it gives CASSYSNQPQHF.

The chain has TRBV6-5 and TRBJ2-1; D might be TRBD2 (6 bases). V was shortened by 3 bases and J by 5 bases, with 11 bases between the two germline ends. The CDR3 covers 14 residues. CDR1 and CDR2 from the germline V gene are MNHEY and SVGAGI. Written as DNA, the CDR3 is TGTGCCAGCAGTTATACTAGCTGGCACAATGAGCAGTTCTTC. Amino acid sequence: CASSYTSWHNEQFF.

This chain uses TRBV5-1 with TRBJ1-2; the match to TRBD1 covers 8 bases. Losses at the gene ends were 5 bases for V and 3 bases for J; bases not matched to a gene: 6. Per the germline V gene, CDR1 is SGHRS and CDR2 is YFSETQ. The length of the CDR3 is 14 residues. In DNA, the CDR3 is TGCGCCAGCAGACCGACAGGGGTCGACTATGGCTACACCTTC. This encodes CASRPTGVDYGYTF.